These 23 T cell receptor beta chains originate from one sample sequenced in a study of blood T cell repertoires in COVID-19. Here immunoSEQ multiplex PCR was the method, and the copy in TCRdb shows in-frame clones only, minus some. The table shows tens of thousands of clones, with approximately 90% occurring only once. The specimen was peripheral blood. These receptors were collected from a man aged 50-60 years with acute or convalescent COVID-19.

The chain carries TRBV18 and TRBJ1-4; 8 bases agree with TRBD1. Losses at the gene ends were 5 bases for V and 5 bases for J; bases not matched to a gene: 1. This CDR3 spans 13 amino acids. CDR1 KGHSH and CDR2 LQKENI come from the germline V gene. The CDR3: CASSGDRNEKLFF. Here the CDR3 DNA reads TGTGCCAGCTCAGGGGACAGGAATGAAAAACTGTTTTTT.

V usage is TRBV7-8 and J usage is TRBJ1-1; 8 bases line up with TRBD1. Germline loops: CDR1 SGHVS, CDR2 FQNEAQ. The CDR3 consists of 14 residues. V was clipped by 2 bases and J by 8 bases; unmatched bases: 7. CDR3 DNA sequence: TGTGCCAGCAGCTTATCGGATAGACAGGGGGAAGCTTTCTTT. It is translated as CASSLSDRQGEAFF.

The chain is built from TRBV19 and TRBJ2-2; tentatively, D is TRBD2 (6 bases). Germline lookup yields CDR1 LNHDA and CDR2 SQIVND (reference sequence). With 7 bases removed from V and 4 bases from J, the gap between germline ends came to 16 bases. This CDR3 spans 15 amino acids. The CDR3 reads CASTPRGSGTGELFF. The CDR3 nucleotides are TGTGCCAGTACCCCCCGTGGTAGCGGCACCGGGGAGCTGTTTTTT.

The CDR3 nucleotides read TGTGCCAGCAGCTTTGCCACATACTCCTACGAGCAGTACTTC. The encoded protein is CASSFATYSYEQYF. J is TRBJ2-7 and V is TRBV5-6, with no clear D. Germline CDR1 SGHDT, CDR2 YYEEEE. Trimming pared 2 bases from V and 0 bases from J, leaving 9 bases between. The CDR3 contains 14 residues.

The chain has TRBV6-1 and TRBJ1-3; D perhaps matches TRBD1 (5 bases). The V end was cut by 1 base, the J end by 8 bases, with 15 bases between. The CDR3 contains 15 residues. Per germline, CDR1 MNHNS and CDR2 SASEGT. In DNA form, the CDR3 reads TGTGCCAGCAGTGAAGTTTGGCAGGGAAGAGACACCATATATTTT. Its translation is CASSEVWQGRDTIYF.

This chain links TRBV3-1 (or the pseudogene TRBV3-2) with TRBJ1-1, with 7 bases fitting TRBD1. J lost 4 bases, V lost 3 bases, and 8 bases had no gene match. CDR3 length: 15 residues. Germline CDR1 and CDR2: LGHDT and YNNKEL (reference sequence). The CDR3 spells CASSQGTGDITEAFF. In DNA form, the CDR3 reads TGTGCCAGCAGCCAGGGAACAGGGGATATCACTGAAGCTTTCTTT.

The rearrangement links TRBV7-8 to TRBJ2-3, with 9 nucleotides matching TRBD2. The V gene end was trimmed by 1 base and the J gene end by 4 bases; junction bases not matched to a gene: 6. Looked up from germline, CDR1 is SGHVS and CDR2 is FQNEAQ. There are 16 residues in the CDR3. CDR3 in amino acids: CASSLVGGGAADTQYF. CDR3 nucleotide sequence: TGTGCCAGCAGCTTAGTTGGCGGGGGGGCCGCAGATACGCAGTATTTT. The variable domain in full, with the rest retrieved from reference TRBV7-8 and TRBJ2-3, is GAGVSQSPRYKVAKRGQDVALRCDPISGHVSLFWYQQALGQGPEFLTYFQNEAQLDKSGLPSDRFFAERPEGSVSTLKIQRTQQEDSAVYLCASSLVGGGAADTQYFGPGTRLTVL.

The CDR3 spells CASSYGGTEAFF. The DNA of the CDR3 is TGTGCCAGCAGTTACGGCGGCACTGAAGCTTTCTTT. The rearrangement links TRBV6-6 to TRBJ1-1; D is ambiguous. Between the trimmed V and J ends, which lost 2 bases and 4 bases, there was a span of 5 bases. Germline CDR1 and CDR2: MNHNY and SVGAGI (reference sequence). The CDR3 runs 12 residues.

The V call is TRBV20-1, the J call TRBJ1-1, with TRBD1 matching over 9 bases. Germline values: CDR1 DFQATT, CDR2 SNEGSKA (reference sequence). The CDR3 is made up of 11 amino acids. The J segment lost 8 bases and the V segment lost 4 bases, leaving 2 bases of the junction unmatched. CDR3 in amino acids: CSAKQGAEAFF. CDR3 sequence (DNA): TGCAGTGCTAAACAGGGGGCCGAAGCTTTCTTT.

This rearrangement joins TRBV4-1 to TRBJ2-7, with 8 bases aligning to TRBD1. CDR1 is MGHRA, CDR2 YSYEKL, per germline. This CDR3 spans 15 amino acids. Losses at the gene ends were 3 bases for V and 3 bases for J; bases not matched to a gene: 7. The CDR3 coding sequence is TGCGCCAGCAGCCAGAACGGACAGGGTTACTACGAGCAGTACTTC. This encodes CASSQNGQGYYEQYF.

The CDR3 region has the DNA TGTGCCAGCAGCGTGATGGGGACAGACAATTCACCCCTCCACTTT. It translates to CASSVMGTDNSPLHF. V and J are TRBV9 and TRBJ1-6; 7 nucleotides agree with TRBD1. This CDR3 is built from 15 residues. Unmatched junction bases numbered 6, after V lost 2 bases and J lost 7 bases. Per the germline V gene, CDR1 is SGDLS and CDR2 is YYNGEE.

This rearrangement joins TRBV5-1 to TRBJ1-1; D remains ambiguous. CDR3 length equals 15 residues. CDR1 is SGHRS, CDR2 YFSETQ, per germline. The V end was cut by 6 bases, the J end by 4 bases, with 19 bases between. The CDR3 region has the DNA TGCGCCAGCACCCTTGGTGTTTTGTCGGGCACTGAAGCTTTCTTT. This sequence encodes CASTLGVLSGTEAFF.

The sample holds one count of this clone. The chain combines TRBV30 with TRBJ2-7; D might be TRBD1 (6 bases). V was cut by 3 bases and J by 6 bases, with 12 bases left in between. The CDR3 has 12 residues. Germline V CDR1 and CDR2: GTSNPN, SVGIG (reference sequence). Here the CDR3 DNA reads TGTGCCTGGAGGTCTACAGGGACCGAGCAGTACTTC. Translation gives CAWRSTGTEQYF.

The J gene is TRBJ1-5, the V gene TRBV6-5; D possibly corresponds to TRBD1 (5 bases). Trimming pared 6 bases from V and 6 bases from J, leaving 15 bases between. The CDR3 is 14 amino acids. Looked up from germline, CDR1 is MNHEY and CDR2 is SVGAGI. CDR3: CASRRSGLGQPQHF. CDR3 nucleotides: TGTGCCAGCAGAAGGTCAGGGTTAGGTCAGCCCCAGCATTTT.

The V call is TRBV5-1, the J call TRBJ2-5; TRBD2 aligns across 14 bases. Germline V CDR1 and CDR2: SGHRS, YFSETQ. The junction had 6 bases not matched to a gene; V was cut back by 4 bases and J by 4 bases. The CDR3 length is 16 residues. CDR3 bases: TGCGCCAGCAGCCCAACCGGGACTAGCGGGGGAGAGACCCAGTACTTC. This codes for CASSPTGTSGGETQYF.

Here the CDR3 DNA reads TGTGCCATCAGTGAGTTTGACAGGGGGCTTTACGAGCAGTACTTC. Translation gives CAISEFDRGLYEQYF. V usage is TRBV10-3 and J usage is TRBJ2-7, with TRBD1 identical over 10 bases. The V gene end was trimmed by 1 base and the J gene end by 4 bases; junction bases not matched to a gene: 4. Per germline, CDR1 ENHRY and CDR2 SYGVKD. The CDR3 is 15 amino acids.

The chain is built from TRBV27 and TRBJ1-5; the D is unclear. This CDR3 has 12 residues. The V end lost 5 bases, the J end lost 6 bases, and 8 bases lay between the germline ends. From germline, CDR1 is MNHEY and CDR2 SMNVEV (reference sequence). CDR3 in amino acids: CASSMEGQPQHF. DNA of the CDR3: TGTGCCAGCAGTATGGAGGGTCAGCCCCAGCATTTT.

The chain links TRBV4-2 to TRBJ2-3; a possible D gene is TRBD2 (7 bases). Germline V gene sequence: CDR1 LGHNA, CDR2 YNFKEQ. This CDR3 is 16 amino acids long. Between the trimmed V and J ends, which lost 0 bases and 4 bases, there was a span of 14 bases. Here the CDR3 reads CASSQESRGGSDTQYF. CDR3 DNA sequence: TGTGCCAGCAGCCAAGAGTCGAGGGGGGGCTCAGATACGCAGTATTTT.

The chain combines TRBV7-3 with TRBJ2-6, with a weak D call TRBD1 (5 bases). The CDR3 is 16 residues long. V was shortened by 6 bases and J by 1 base, with 13 bases between the two germline ends. The germline V gene has CDR1 SGHTA and CDR2 FQGTGA. The CDR3 spells CASSSTRDSGANVLTF. DNA of the CDR3: TGTGCCAGCAGTTCAACCAGGGATTCTGGGGCCAACGTCCTGACTTTC. Based on the CDR3 plus reference TRBV7-3 and TRBJ2-6, the full variable domain is GAGVSQTPSNKVTEKGKYVELRCDPISGHTALYWYRQSLGQGPEFLIYFQGTGAADDSGLPNDRFFAVRPEGSVSTLKIQRTERGDSAVYLCASSSTRDSGANVLTFGAGSRLTVL.

The chain couples TRBV28 to TRBJ1-5, with no clear D. Germline V lookup: CDR1 MDHEN, CDR2 SYDVKM. The V end was cut by 5 bases, the J end by 0 bases, with 14 bases between. This CDR3 has 16 residues. The CDR3 reads CASSMNVGYSNQPQHF. CDR3 DNA sequence: TGTGCCAGCAGTATGAATGTGGGCTATAGCAATCAGCCCCAGCATTTT.

This chain connects TRBV5-4 to TRBJ2-7; TRBD2 aligns across 9 bases. This CDR3 has 15 residues. Germline V gene lookup returns CDR1 SGHNT and CDR2 YYREEE (reference sequence). V shed 4 bases and J 2 bases; nucleotides not matched to a gene: 7. CDR3 residues: CASSRPAGGTYEQYF. The CDR3 DNA is TGTGCCAGCAGCCGACCAGCGGGGGGAACCTACGAGCAGTACTTC.

This chain joins TRBV5-1 and TRBJ2-3; D not resolved. Per the germline V gene, CDR1 is SGHRS and CDR2 is YFSETQ. The CDR3 covers 18 residues. Trimming pared 4 bases from V and 0 bases from J, leaving 21 bases between. This CDR3 reads CASSTDINLRSSTDTQYF. CDR3 nucleotides: TGCGCCAGCAGCACCGACATAAACCTCAGGTCTAGCACAGATACGCAGTATTTT.

The chain has TRBV16 and TRBJ2-2; 12 positions agree with TRBD1. Germline V gene sequence: CDR1 KGHSY, CDR2 FQNENV. The J segment lost 0 bases and the V segment lost 1 base, leaving 9 bases of the junction unmatched. The CDR3 is 20 residues long. CDR3 sequence: CASSQYLGTGGYSNTGELFF. The CDR3 DNA is TGTGCCAGCAGCCAATATCTGGGGACAGGGGGCTACTCGAACACCGGGGAGCTGTTTTTT.